These T cell receptor beta chains were read from a single sample in a study of blood T cells in healthy people across ages. TCRdb reanalysed the 5' RACE reads using MiXCR and keeps one entry per CDR3 protein. The sample carries 900,000 to 950,000 distinct CDR3 sequences, almost 30% recorded once. These data also featured in a second study, about T cells of mothers and their children.

Sequencing was done on a sample of blood. The receptors come from a woman aged 40 to 55 in good health. Both conserved end residues are part of each CDR3. D genes are given only for firm matches. Not every row has a clone size; where given, it reads once, few, many or a size class.

V gene	D gene	clone size	J gene	CDR3 DNA	CDR3 protein
TRBV7-2	TRBD2	-	TRBJ2-7	TGTGCCAGCAGCTTAGGCCCCCCGGGGGGTGGTTACGAGCAGTACTTC	CASSLGPPGGGYEQYF
TRBV5-1	-	-	TRBJ1-6	TGCGCCAGCAGCTTGGCGGTAGGGACAAAGTCTTCACCCCTCCACTTT	CASSLAVGTKSSPLHF
TRBV28	TRBD2	-	TRBJ2-5	TGTGCCAGCAGTTTATTAGGAAGACTAGCGGGAGGACAGACCCAGTACTTC	CASSLLGRLAGGQTQYF
TRBV12-3/TRBV12-4	TRBD1	-	TRBJ2-1	TGTGCCAGCAGCCCCCAGACAGGGGCGTACGAGCAGTTCTTC	CASSPQTGAYEQFF
TRBV4-3	-	-	TRBJ2-7	TGCGCCAGCAGCCCTTGGGCGGGTGCCTACGAGCAGTACTTC	CASSPWAGAYEQYF
TRBV7-2	-	few	TRBJ1-1	TGTGCCAGCAGCACCCGGACTGAAGCTTTCTTT	CASSTRTEAFF
TRBV10-3	-	once	TRBJ2-1	TGTGCCATCAGTGAAACAGGGTATGAGCAGTTCTTC	CAISETGYEQFF
TRBV9	-	few	TRBJ2-3	TGTGCCAGCAGCGTAGAGTGGCGGATAACAGATACGCAGTATTTT	CASSVEWRITDTQYF
TRBV6-1	-	few	TRBJ1-1	TGTGCCAGCAGTGAAGGGATTGTTACTGAAGCTTTCTTT	CASSEGIVTEAFF
TRBV4-1	TRBD2	many	TRBJ2-7	TGCGCCAGCAGCCAAGTGCTGACTAGCGGGGGGAGCGAGCAGTACTTC	CASSQVLTSGGSEQYF
TRBV27	-	-	TRBJ2-5	TGTGCCAGCAGTATATACCCGGGAGAGACCCAGTACTTC	CASSIYPGETQYF
TRBV7-2	TRBD2	-	TRBJ2-1	TGTGCCAGCAGCTTTCCGACTAGCGGAGACTCCTACAATGAGCAGTTCTTC	CASSFPTSGDSYNEQFF
TRBV5-1	TRBD2	-	TRBJ2-1	TGCGCCAGCAGCGCCGAGCGGGGTGACTGGTATGAGCAGTTCTTC	CASSAERGDWYEQFF
TRBV3-1	-	many	TRBJ2-7	TGTGCCAGCAGCCAAGTTGCAGGGGCCCTCCTCGAGCAGTACTTC	CASSQVAGALLEQYF
TRBV6-2/TRBV6-3	TRBD1	many	TRBJ2-7	TGTGCCAGCAGTGGGACAGGCCAAGCGAAATCCTACGAGCAGTACTTC	CASSGTGQAKSYEQYF
TRBV6-4	-	-	TRBJ2-3	TGTGCCAGCAGTGATAGGGGACTCACAGATACGCAGTATTTT	CASSDRGLTDTQYF
TRBV10-3	-	many	TRBJ1-2	TGTGCCATCAGTGAAACCCAGCTAAACTATGGCTACACCTTC	CAISETQLNYGYTF
TRBV3-1	-	-	TRBJ1-2	TGTGCCAGCAGCCCCGCCGGAGGAACATCCTATGGCTACACCTTC	CASSPAGGTSYGYTF
TRBV12-3/TRBV12-4	-	-	TRBJ1-2	TGTGCCAGCAGTTCCGATAGGGGCCTGTGGGATGGCTACACCTTC	CASSSDRGLWDGYTF
TRBV28	-	-	TRBJ2-3	TGTGCCAGCAGTTTACAGGGGCCAGATACGCGGTATTTT	CASSLQGPDTRYF
TRBV7-2	-	few	TRBJ2-1	TGTGCCAGCAGCTTAGAGTGGGGGGGCGGCTATGAGCAGTTCTTC	CASSLEWGGGYEQFF
TRBV6-6	-	once	TRBJ1-4	TGTGCCAGCAGTTCAACCAGGGTAAACGAAAAACTGTTTTTT	CASSSTRVNEKLFF
TRBV6-1	-	-	TRBJ1-2	TGTGCCAGCAGTGCGACAGCACGAATGGACTATGGCTACACCTTC	CASSATARMDYGYTF
TRBV6-2/TRBV6-3	TRBD1	-	TRBJ1-2	TGTGCCAGCAGTTACCCTGGGACAGGGAAGAACTATGGCTACACCTTC	CASSYPGTGKNYGYTF
TRBV7-2	TRBD1	few	TRBJ1-4	TGTGCCAGCAGCTTAGGTGGTCAGGGGGCGGTCGGTGAAAAACTGTTTTTT	CASSLGGQGAVGEKLFF
TRBV7-2	-	few	TRBJ2-3	TGTGCCAGCAGCTTCAACGGGCTCACAGATACGCAGTATTTT	CASSFNGLTDTQYF
TRBV12-3/TRBV12-4	TRBD1	-	TRBJ1-1	TGTGCCAGCCGACTTGCCAGGACAGGGGAAGCTTTCTTT	CASRLARTGEAFF
TRBV10-3	-	-	TRBJ2-1	TGTGCCATCAGCCCGGGCGGGCAGGGAACTTACAATGAGCAGTTCTTC	CAISPGGQGTYNEQFF
TRBV27	TRBD1	few	TRBJ2-1	TGTGCCAGCAGTTCGGACAGGGGGCGGGATGAGCAGTTCTTC	CASSSDRGRDEQFF
TRBV7-9	-	-	TRBJ1-1	TGTGCCAGCAGCTTAAGGATACAGGAGAACACTGAAGCTTTCTTT	CASSLRIQENTEAFF
TRBV12-3/TRBV12-4	-	-	TRBJ1-6	TGTGCCAGCAGAGAACCGGGGGAATCCCTCCACTTT	CASREPGESLHF
TRBV5-1	-	few	TRBJ2-2	TGCGCCAGCAGTTTAACAGGGCAAACCGGGGAGCTGTTTTTT	CASSLTGQTGELFF
TRBV5-1	TRBD1	few	TRBJ1-2	TGCGCCAGCAGCGCGGAGGGGACAGTGGACTATGGCTACACCTTC	CASSAEGTVDYGYTF
TRBV20-1	-	many	TRBJ2-7	TGCAGTGCAGACTCAGGGTTATCCTACGAGCAGTACTTC	CSADSGLSYEQYF
TRBV20-1	-	once	TRBJ2-3	TGCAGTGCTAGGGAGGACATCCGCCGGGCAGATACGCAGTATTTT	CSAREDIRRADTQYF
TRBV13	TRBD2	many	TRBJ2-5	TGTGCCAGCAGTCGACTAGCGGGGGGGTACCAAGAGACCCAGTACTTC	CASSRLAGGYQETQYF
TRBV7-3	-	few	TRBJ2-1	TGTGCCAGCAGCCCGCCGATACTAGATCACAATGAGCAGTTCTTC	CASSPPILDHNEQFF
TRBV20-1	TRBD2	many	TRBJ2-3	TGCAGTGCTATCGAGCGGGGGGGCCGCGATACGCAGTATTTT	CSAIERGGRDTQYF
TRBV3-1	-	-	TRBJ1-1	TGTGCCAGCAGCCAAGTCCCAGGGATCAAGAACACTGAAGCTTTCTTT	CASSQVPGIKNTEAFF
TRBV20-1	-	-	TRBJ2-5	TGCAGTGCTAGAGGTGGGGAGAGCTCCTACAATGAGCAGTACTTC	CSARGGESSYNEQYF
TRBV20-1	-	few	TRBJ2-3	TGCAGTGCTAGAGATCCCGGGGAGGCCACAGATACGCAGTATTTT	CSARDPGEATDTQYF
TRBV14	-	-	TRBJ2-7	TGTGCCAGCAGCCAAACAAGGTCTCACCTACTCTACGAGCAGTACTTC	CASSQTRSHLLYEQYF
TRBV7-2	-	few	TRBJ1-5	TGTGCCAGCAGCTTATGGCAGGACATCAGCCCCCAGCATTTT	CASSLWQDISPQHF
TRBV27	TRBD2	many	TRBJ2-7	TGTGCCAGCAGTGGACTAGCGGAGCCTTTCTACGAGCAGTACTTC	CASSGLAEPFYEQYF
TRBV10-3	-	few	TRBJ1-1	TGTGCCATCAGTGAAGGGGACACTGAAGCTTTCTTT	CAISEGDTEAFF
TRBV7-2	-	few	TRBJ2-7	TGTGCCAGCAGCTCCAGCCTTAGGGTGACCGAGCAGTACTTC	CASSSSLRVTEQYF
TRBV7-9	-	-	TRBJ2-1	TGTGCCAGCAGCTTATCGAGCAACAATGAGCAGTTCTTC	CASSLSSNNEQFF
TRBV4-2	-	few	TRBJ1-5	TGTGCCAGCAGCCAAGAGACTGGCAATCAGCCCCAGCATTTT	CASSQETGNQPQHF
TRBV27	TRBD2	few	TRBJ2-5	TGTGCCAGCAGTTCACGGACTAGCGGGGGCCCTAATGAGCAGTACTTC	CASSSRTSGGPNEQYF
TRBV28	-	few	TRBJ1-2	TGTGCCAGCACCCCAGGAGGCCGTTATGGCTACACCTTC	CASTPGGRYGYTF
TRBV9	-	-	TRBJ1-6	TGTGCCAGCAGCGTAGATGGTTCACCCCTCCACTTT	CASSVDGSPLHF
TRBV7-3	-	-	TRBJ2-1	TGTGCCAGCAGCTTTGGGCCCACAGGGAATGAGCAGTTCTTC	CASSFGPTGNEQFF